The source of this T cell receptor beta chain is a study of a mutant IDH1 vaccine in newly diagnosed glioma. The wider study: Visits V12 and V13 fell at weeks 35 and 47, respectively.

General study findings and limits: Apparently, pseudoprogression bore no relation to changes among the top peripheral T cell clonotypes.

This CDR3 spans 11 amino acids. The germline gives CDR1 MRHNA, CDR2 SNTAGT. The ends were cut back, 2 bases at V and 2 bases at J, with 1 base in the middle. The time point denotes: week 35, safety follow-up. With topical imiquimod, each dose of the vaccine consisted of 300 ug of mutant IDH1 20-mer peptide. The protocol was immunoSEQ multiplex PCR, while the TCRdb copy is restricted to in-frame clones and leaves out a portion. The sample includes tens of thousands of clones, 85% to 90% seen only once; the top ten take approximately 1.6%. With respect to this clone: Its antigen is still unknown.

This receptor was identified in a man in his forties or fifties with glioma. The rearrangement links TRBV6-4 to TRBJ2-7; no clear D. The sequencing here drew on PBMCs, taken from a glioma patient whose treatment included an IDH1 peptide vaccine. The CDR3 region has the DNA TGTGCCAGCAGTGACACCTACGAGCAGTACGTC. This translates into CASSDTYEQYV.